This T cell receptor (beta chain) came from a study of control samples from healthy donors and cancer patients. The germline V gene encodes CDR1 LGHNA and CDR2 YNFKEQ. Germline trimming cut 2 bases from V and 4 bases from J; bases unmatched to any gene: 10. CDR3 length: 18 residues. Only in-frame clones appear in the TCRdb table, and some are missing; sequencing was by immunoSEQ multiplex PCR. Of some 110,000 clones in the sample, 85% to 90% were seen once. This clone was recorded once. Sequenced: PBMCs. The source of this sequence is a woman aged 45-65 years with colorectal cancer. The chain uses TRBV4-2 and TRBJ2-1, with 11 bases fitting TRBD2. The CDR3, as DNA: TGTGCCAGCAGCCAATCAGTCTGGGGGACTAGCGGTTACAATGAGCAGTTCTTC. Amino acid sequence: CASSQSVWGTSGYNEQFF.